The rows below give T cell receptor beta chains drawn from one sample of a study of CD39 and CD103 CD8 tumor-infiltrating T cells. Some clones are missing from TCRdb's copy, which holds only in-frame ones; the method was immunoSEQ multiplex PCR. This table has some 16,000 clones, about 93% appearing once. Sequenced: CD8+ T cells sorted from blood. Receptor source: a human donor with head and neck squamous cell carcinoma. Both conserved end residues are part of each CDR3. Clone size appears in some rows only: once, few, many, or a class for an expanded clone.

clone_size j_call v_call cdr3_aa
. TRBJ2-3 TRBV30 CAWSGTVADTQYF
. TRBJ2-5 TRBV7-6 CASSSHGQQETQYF
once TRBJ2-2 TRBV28 CASSSYRGTLFTGELFF
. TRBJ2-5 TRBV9 CASSMGSGGLHF
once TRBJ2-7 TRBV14 CASSQGTGIAYEQYF
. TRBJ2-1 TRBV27 CASSLAGLAFNEQFF
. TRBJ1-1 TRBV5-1 CASSLAGPTEAFF
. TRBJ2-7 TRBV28 CASSFGQGPSYEQYF
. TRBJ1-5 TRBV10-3 CALLQTETHQPQHF
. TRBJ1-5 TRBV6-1 CASSAPGTVYNQPQHF
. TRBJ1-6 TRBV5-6 CASSLAMGIDNSPLHF
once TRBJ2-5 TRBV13 CASSPTYEETQYF
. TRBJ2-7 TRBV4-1 CASSQIGGRTYEQYF
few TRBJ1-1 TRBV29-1 CSAGTGSTEAFF
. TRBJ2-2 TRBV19 CASTESGELFF